Below, one T cell receptor beta chain is given with its context. This entry comes from a study of cytomegalovirus exposure and HLA in healthy donors. In the PCR, 60 Vbeta and 13 Jbeta primers were used. Here immunoSEQ multiplex PCR was the method, and the copy in TCRdb shows in-frame clones only, minus some. The sample lists about 96,000 clones; around 74% were seen once. CDR3 length equals 14 residues. Trimming removed 5 bases from V and 6 bases from J; junction bases left unmatched: 8. Germline CDR1 and CDR2: MNHEY and SVGAGI. The sequence came from a female donor in good health and CMV-seropositive. The V and J genes are TRBV6-5 and TRBJ2-7, with 9 bases matching TRBD1. The source material was PBMCs. The CDR3 region is CASSPNRGLREQYF. For the CDR3, the DNA is TGTGCCAGCAGTCCTAACAGGGGGCTGCGCGAGCAGTACTTC.